This section outlines one TCR beta chain sequence together with its context. Source study methods: Amplification of reference gene primers provided the estimated nucleated cell counts. The repertoire was sequenced with immunoSEQ multiplex PCR; TCRdb's copy has only in-frame clones and lacks some. The V and J calls and clone size were taken over from that table, and D and trimming were inferred from the DNA. The sample has about 180,000 clones; 70% to 90% are singletons. The sample originates from a study of blood T cell repertoires in COVID-19. Looking at the study overall: Acute and convalescent COVID-19 specimens originated in the United States, Italy and Spain.

The CDR3 is 13 amino acids. The V gene's germline CDR1 is MNHEY and CDR2 SVGAGI. V lost 11 bases and J lost 5; bases outside the gene matches: 9. This clonotype was obtained from a man younger than 30 who had recovered from COVID-19. The sample comprised peripheral blood. This chain connects TRBV6-5 to TRBJ2-5; the match to TRBD2 covers 9 bases. The CDR3 loop is CAVRGGTSETQYF. The CDR3 DNA reads as TGTGCCGTCCGCGGTGGGACTAGCGAGACCCAGTACTTC.